A selection of T cell receptor beta chains follows, all from one sample in a study of tumor and adjacent non-tumor tissue in lung cancer. TCRdb recomputed calls from the multiplex PCR reads with MiXCR, one row per CDR3 protein. Among tens of thousands of distinct CDR3 sequences listed, about two thirds were seen once. Sequences were obtained from distant non-tumor lung tissue. The receptors derive from a woman aged 45-59 years with non-small cell lung cancer. Each CDR3 is given with its conserved first and last residue. Fields, in order: V gene, J gene, CDR3 protein.

TRBV28	TRBJ2-3	CAISRSSGYKDTQYF
TRBV12-3/TRBV12-4	TRBJ2-2	CASQNSGTGWSVELFF
TRBV5-1	TRBJ2-1	CASSTQAGGSDEQFF
TRBV20-1	TRBJ1-2	CSARSYGYNF
TRBV11-1	TRBJ1-1	CASILGLVNTEASF
TRBV6-5	TRBJ1-1	CASGGRGNTEAFF
TRBV11-1	TRBJ2-7	CASSHWGSSYEQYF
TRBV10-3	TRBJ2-7	CAISEDWDSSYEQYF
TRBV20-1	TRBJ1-5	CSVTREGSYQHQHF
TRBV6-2/TRBV6-3	TRBJ1-1	CSSSGDRGEYTEAFF
TRBV5-6	TRBJ2-1	CASSYLVGSSYNEQFF
TRBV4-3	TRBJ2-3	CASSQVGSGTTDTQYF
TRBV29-1	TRBJ1-2	CSVEDRGQGHYGYTF
TRBV11-2	TRBJ2-7	CASSPWASGSYDQYF
TRBV11-1	TRBJ2-7	CANSHWDGSYEQYF